One sample yielded the 21 T cell receptor beta chains listed below, sequenced in a study of CD8+ T cells in alopecia areata. After isolation, RNA underwent reverse transcription to generate cDNA as the sequencing template. Some clones are missing from TCRdb's copy, which holds only in-frame ones; the method was immunoSEQ multiplex PCR. The repertoire consists of around 300,000 clones, none detected only once. Sorting relied on CD4, CD8alpha, NKG2D, NKG2ACE and other markers applied to pooled cutaneous lymph node cells. Sequencing input: CD4+ T cells sorted from a lymph node. The source of these receptors is a C3H/HeJ mouse with alopecia areata. The strain's MHC haplotype is H2-k.

A note on this clone: Genes here carry mouse names. The read gets to within 4 residues of the CDR3 end, and the germline J gene fills in the rest. The rearrangement joins TRBV1 to TRBJ1-1; 7 nucleotides line up with TRBD1. After removal of 2 bases from V and 3 bases from J, the junction contained 9 bases not matched to a gene. The CDR3 has 16 residues. Germline CDR1 and CDR2: NSQYPW and LRSPGD (reference sequence). The chain's CDR3 is CTCSAYSRGRDTEVFF. The CDR3 DNA, read in part, is TGCACCTGCAGTGCATACTCGAGGGGGCGGGACACA.

This clone occurred many times. Gene names follow the mouse nomenclature. Sequencing ends 4 residues short of the CDR3 end; the germline J gene provides the rest. The chain couples TRBV13-1 to TRBJ1-2, with 7 bases identical to TRBD1. The CDR3 has 15 amino acids. CDR1 is NSHNY and CDR2 is SYGAGN in the germline V gene. V shed 2 bases and J 0 bases; nucleotides not matched to a gene: 4. CDR3 DNA, as far as it was read: TGTGCCAGCAGTGAGAACAGGGGATCAAACTCC. Amino acids: CASSENRGSNS. The whole CDR3 is CASSENRGSNSDYTF.

Note on this clone: All gene names here are mouse names. The sequence runs out 4 residues before the end of the CDR3; the remainder is reconstructed from the germline J gene. The genes are TRBV13-2 and TRBJ1-2; no clear D. This CDR3 region has 14 residues. Germline CDR1 NNHNN, CDR2 SYGAGS (reference sequence). Trimming removed 1 base at V and 0 bases at J, with 7 bases between. The CDR3 reads CASGDFRTNSDYTF. The part of the CDR3 DNA that was read is TGTGCCAGCGGTGATTTCAGGACAAACTCC.

In its sample, this clone was seen a few times. The listed genes are named as in mouse. The CDR3 is cut off 4 residues early in the read; its end comes from the germline J gene. This chain links TRBV13-1 with TRBJ2-5, with a tentative D call TRBD1 (6 bases). This CDR3 spans 15 amino acids. The germline CDR1 and CDR2 sequences are NSHNY and SYGAGN. The CDR3 sequence is CASSGPQGKGDTQYF. The DNA read from the CDR3 is TGTGCCAGCAGTGGCCCCCAGGGGAAGGGGGAC.

Concerning this clone: Genes and germline are mouse. The read halts 4 residues ahead of the CDR3 end, with the missing end drawn from the germline J gene. The chain combines TRBV5 with TRBJ1-2; possibly TRBD1 for D (6 bases). The CDR3 is 16 residues long. With 3 bases removed from V and 0 bases from J, the gap between germline ends came to 14 bases. Germline loops: CDR1 LGHNA, CDR2 YNLKQL (reference sequence). This chain's CDR3 is CASSHPPQGTNSDYTF. CDR3 bases read: TGTGCCAGCAGCCATCCCCCACAGGGTACAAACTCC.

This clone appeared a few times. The gene symbols are mouse symbols. The read finishes 4 residues shy of the CDR3 end, and the germline J gene is used to complete it. This rearrangement joins TRBV5 to TRBJ2-1; D may be TRBD1 (7 bases). This CDR3 has 15 residues. Germline CDR1 is LGHNA and CDR2 is YNLKQL (reference sequence). V was cut by 4 bases and J by 1 base, with 11 bases left in between. The CDR3 here is CASSPPGGNYAEQFF. The sequenced CDR3 bases are TGTGCCAGCAGCCCCCCAGGGGGGAACTATGCT.

Concerning this clone itself: Mouse names are used for the genes. The read halts 4 residues ahead of the CDR3 end, with the missing end drawn from the germline J gene. The V and J genes are TRBV1 and TRBJ2-3; D unresolved. Trimming shortened V by 1 base and J by 0 bases, and 8 bases separated the two germline ends. The length of the CDR3 is 15 residues. Per the germline V gene, CDR1 is NSQYPW and CDR2 is LRSPGD (reference sequence). The covered CDR3 bases are TGCACCTGCAGTGCAGCCTGGAGTAGTGCAGAA. Residues: CTCSAAWSSAE. The whole CDR3 protein reads CTCSAAWSSAETLYF.

Points on this clone: Mouse gene names and germline throughout. CDR3 sequence reads: CTCRQRGDYAEQFF. The CDR3 bases that were read are TGCACCTGCAGGCAGAGGGGAGACTATGCT. This chain links TRBV1 with TRBJ2-1, with D perhaps TRBD1 (5 bases). The read falls 4 residues short of the CDR3 end, and the missing part is taken from the germline J gene. Germline values: CDR1 NSQYPW, CDR2 LRSPGD (reference sequence). The ends were cut back, 6 bases at V and 2 bases at J, with 11 bases in the middle. There are 14 residues in the CDR3.

Regarding this clone: The gene names here belong to mouse. The CDR3 is cut off 4 residues early in the read; its end comes from the germline J gene. At the DNA level, this CDR3 is encoded by other sequences in the same sample as well. This sequence joins TRBV19 and TRBJ2-3; 9 bases are a match to TRBD2. The trim removed 5 bases at V and 0 bases at J, leaving 4 bases unmatched. CDR3 length: 15 amino acids. Germline loops: CDR1 FNHDT, CDR2 SITEND (reference sequence). The sequenced CDR3 bases are TGTGCCAGCAGCCCGGGACTGGGTAGTGCAGAA. Residues: CASSPGLGSAE. The complete CDR3 sequence is CASSPGLGSAETLYF.

This clone appeared a few times. The listed genes are named as in mouse. The read ends 4 residues early relative to the CDR3; the germline J gene fills the gap. The same CDR3 can be traced to other DNA sequences in this sample. J is TRBJ2-2 and V is TRBV13-2, with D possibly TRBD2 on 5 matching bases. Germline loops: CDR1 NNHNN, CDR2 SYGAGS (reference sequence). V was pared by 0 bases and J by 0 bases, with 6 bases between. The CDR3 covers 15 residues. Partial CDR3 DNA: TGTGCCAGCGGTGATGGTGGGGCAAACACCGGG. It is translated as CASGDGGANTG. The complete CDR3 protein is CASGDGGANTGQLYF.

Turning to this clone: Gene names are mouse gene names. The read ends 4 residues before the CDR3 terminus; that terminus is restored from the germline J gene. V and J are TRBV13-3 and TRBJ2-3; D uncertain. The CDR3 sequence is 15 residues long. CDR1 and CDR2 from the germline V gene are NNHDY and SYVADS. V gave up 1 base and J gave up 0 bases, with 9 bases separating them. The CDR3 bases that were read are TGTGCCAGCAGTGATCTGCCGTCTAGTGCAGAA. Translation gives CASSDLPSSAE. The whole CDR3 protein is CASSDLPSSAETLYF.

This clone was counted at least ten times. Genes and germline come from the mouse. The CDR3 is cut off 4 residues early in the read; its end comes from the germline J gene. Other DNA sequences of this sample code for an identical CDR3. This chain connects TRBV19 to TRBJ2-5, with D perhaps matching TRBD1 (5 bases). The germline CDR1 and CDR2 sequences are FNHDT and SITEND (reference sequence). The CDR3 is made up of 12 amino acids. V lost 4 bases to trimming and J lost 3 bases, with 6 bases between them. The CDR3 reads CASSRQQDTQYF. The part of the CDR3 DNA that was read is TGTGCCAGCAGTCGACAGCAAGAC.

This clone showed up many times. Mouse names are used for the genes. The covered CDR3 bases are TGTGCTAGCAGTACGGACAGGGGAACCGGG. Protein sequence: CASSTDRGTG. The whole CDR3 protein reads CASSTDRGTGQLYF. The rearrangement uses TRBV17 and TRBJ2-2, with 9 bases identical to TRBD1. The read is 4 residues too short to cover the CDR3 end, so that end is filled in from the germline J gene. The V gene end was trimmed by 4 bases and the J gene end by 5 bases; junction bases not matched to a gene: 2. Germline V gene lookup returns CDR1 MNHDT and CDR2 YYDKIL. CDR3 length: 14 residues.

A note on this clone: Germline and genes here are mouse. From the germline J gene comes the end of the CDR3, since the read stops 4 residues before it. Additional DNA sequences in this sample encode the identical CDR3. This chain links TRBV19 with TRBJ2-1, with unresolved D. Germline V lookup: CDR1 FNHDT, CDR2 SITEND (reference sequence). The V end lost 5 bases, the J end lost 5 bases, and 5 bases lay between the germline ends. CDR3 length: 11 residues. The CDR3 protein is CASRTNAEQFF. CDR3 DNA (partial): TGTGCCAGCAGGACAAATGCT.

In its sample, this clone was seen many times. Germline and genes: mouse. Sequencing ends 4 residues short of the CDR3 end; the germline J gene provides the rest. The chain recombines TRBV14 with TRBJ2-5; 9 nucleotides match TRBD1. This CDR3 spans 14 amino acids. The V gene's germline CDR1 is SGHDT and CDR2 FRDEAV. The CDR3 loop is CASSLRDRADTQYF. The part of the CDR3 DNA that was read is TGTGCCAGCAGTTTGCGGGACAGGGCTGAC.

In the case of this clone: Genes and germline come from the mouse. The sequenced fragment ends 3 residues before the CDR3 boundary, so the rest is inferred from the germline J gene. V usage is TRBV19 and J usage is TRBJ1-6; maybe TRBD1 (5 bases). Being an ORF, TRBJ1-6 has a function that is uncertain. CDR3 length: 14 residues. CDR1 is FNHDT and CDR2 is SITEND in the germline V gene (reference sequence). Trimming cost V 3 bases and J 5 bases, with 9 bases left between them. CDR3: CASSRGQDNSPLYF. The DNA read from the CDR3 is TGTGCCAGCAGTAGAGGACAAGATAATTCGCCC.

This clone was counted a few times. The genes are named according to mouse. The read finishes 4 residues shy of the CDR3 end, and the germline J gene is used to complete it. The chain links TRBV5 to TRBJ1-1; 7 nucleotides agree with TRBD1. Germline CDR1 is LGHNA and CDR2 is YNLKQL (reference sequence). The CDR3 sequence is 13 residues long. The DNA read from the CDR3 is TGTGCCAGCAGCACCTCGGGACAGACA. Protein sequence: CASSTSGQT. The complete CDR3 sequence is CASSTSGQTEVFF.

Comments on this clone: Gene names refer to mouse genes. The CDR3 end falls 4 residues outside the read, so it is completed with the germline J gene. This sequence joins TRBV1 and TRBJ1-2; 9 bases match TRBD1. The V gene end was trimmed by 4 bases and the J gene end by 4 bases; junction bases not matched to a gene: 4. The CDR3 runs 14 residues. Germline V gene lookup returns CDR1 NSQYPW and CDR2 LRSPGD (reference sequence). The CDR3 spells CTCSEGQGGSDYTF. The sequenced part of the CDR3 DNA is TGCACCTGCAGTGAGGGACAGGGTGGCTCC.

This clone was seen a few times. Gene names are mouse gene names. The sequence runs out 4 residues before the end of the CDR3; the remainder is reconstructed from the germline J gene. The chain carries TRBV13-3 and TRBJ2-5; 9 bases fit TRBD2. CDR3 size: 15 residues. Germline CDR1 NNHDY, CDR2 SYVADS. V was pared by 1 base and J by 3 bases, with 3 bases of the junction left unmatched. The CDR3 DNA, read in part, is TGTGCCAGCAGTGATAGACTGGGGGAACAAGAC. Translated: CASSDRLGEQD. The full-length CDR3 reads as CASSDRLGEQDTQYF.

This clone occurred a few times. Germline and genes: mouse. The read ends 4 residues before the CDR3 terminus; that terminus is restored from the germline J gene. The chain links TRBV1 to TRBJ1-2, with TRBD1 as a possible D gene (5 bases). The CDR3 is made up of 15 amino acids. Germline lookup yields CDR1 NSQYPW and CDR2 LRSPGD (reference sequence). Trimming pared 1 base from V and 2 bases from J, leaving 11 bases between. Partial CDR3 DNA: TGCACCTGCAGTGCAGTCGAGGGGAAGAACTCC. Residues: CTCSAVEGKNS. The CDR3 as a whole reads CTCSAVEGKNSDYTF.

This clone was recorded a few times. The genes are named according to mouse. The CDR3 end lies 4 residues beyond the end of the read and is filled in from the germline J gene. The chain carries TRBV13-1 and TRBJ2-7; a possible D gene is TRBD1 (6 bases). From germline, CDR1 is NSHNY and CDR2 SYGAGN. The CDR3 loop spans 13 amino acids. This CDR3 reads CASSELGQYEQYF. Incomplete CDR3 DNA: TGTGCCAGCAGTGAGTTGGGACAATAT.